This TCR beta chain derives from a study of T cell repertoires in aging, cancer and after chemotherapy. About the research overall: Clear clonal overlap appeared across healthy donor samples taken over several months to years. The whole study produced a dataset of around 8.4 million TCR reads. Study-level results: In healthy donors, age-related TCR diversity loss mainly reflected lost richness.

Trimming removed 2 bases from V and 12 bases from J, with 10 bases in between. There are 12 residues in the CDR3. Germline V gives CDR1 MNHEY, CDR2 SVGEGT. TRB rearrangements spanning V, D and J were amplified using mixed TRB-A/B primers. TCRdb used MiXCR to reprocess the multiplex PCR reads, holding one entry per CDR3 protein. The sample holds more than 9,000 distinct CDR3 sequences; around 32% are singletons and the top ten take about 3%. In regard to this clonotype: The antigen is unknown.

Amplification of TCR beta used genomic DNA extracted from peripheral blood. The specimen sequenced was blood. The V call is TRBV6-2 or TRBV6-3, the J call TRBJ1-4; no clear D. The TCR comes from a human donor in good health. The CDR3 here is CASSYDDTQLFF. CDR3 in DNA: TGTGCCAGCAGTTACGACGATACCCAACTGTTTTTT.